The 11 T cell receptor beta chains reported below all come from one sample, sequenced in a study of blood T cell repertoires in COVID-19. This table comes from immunoSEQ multiplex PCR, and its TCRdb copy is limited to in-frame clones, with some not included. The sample records over 350,000 clones, roughly 90% being singletons. The specimen was PBMCs or T cells enriched from blood (not recorded which). These TCRs come from a woman aged 40 to 50 who had been exposed to COVID-19.

This chain connects TRBV19 to TRBJ2-6; perhaps TRBD2 as D (6 bases). Trimming took off 5 bases at V and 0 bases at J, with 14 bases between the two ends. The CDR3 is 17 residues long. Germline CDR1 is LNHDA and CDR2 is SQIVND (reference sequence). The CDR3 reads CASSSPGLSSGANVLTF. The CDR3 bases are TGTGCCAGTAGTTCTCCGGGACTTAGCTCTGGGGCCAACGTCCTGACTTTC.

The V call is TRBV18, the J call TRBJ2-7; 9 bases map to TRBD1. Germline V gene data show CDR1 as KGHSH and CDR2 as LQKENI. With V trimmed by 6 bases and J by 4 bases, 1 base remained unmatched. The CDR3 has 12 amino acids. The CDR3 coding sequence is TGTGCCAGCTCTGGACAGGGGTACGAGCAGTACTTC. Its protein product is CASSGQGYEQYF.

This sequence joins TRBV4-2 and TRBJ2-3; TRBD2 aligns across 12 bases. Looked up from germline, CDR1 is LGHNA and CDR2 is YNFKEQ. The junction had 16 bases not matched to a gene; V was cut back by 1 base and J by 2 bases. The CDR3 is made up of 21 amino acids. In DNA form, the CDR3 reads TGTGCCAGCAGCCAAGGGCTCGGCCTAGCGGGGGGGCCGGCGGACACAGATACGCAGTATTTT. This gives the protein CASSQGLGLAGGPADTDTQYF.

This clone is a singleton in its sample. The chain couples TRBV5-4 to TRBJ1-6, with TRBD1 matching 7 bases. Germline V gene sequence: CDR1 SGHNT, CDR2 YYREEE (reference sequence). V lost 2 bases to trimming and J lost 6 bases; unmatched junction nucleotides: 5. The CDR3 runs to 15 residues. The CDR3 DNA reads TGTGCCAGCAGCTTTATCGACAGGGTTAATTCACCCCTCCACTTT. Amino acids: CASSFIDRVNSPLHF.

V is TRBV2 and J is TRBJ1-6, with a weak D call TRBD1 (6 bases). The ends were cut back, 7 bases at V and 6 bases at J, with 13 bases in the middle. This CDR3 has 14 residues. CDR1 is SNHLY, CDR2 FYNNEI, per germline. The CDR3 here is CASTVDSPNSPLHF. The CDR3 DNA sequence: TGTGCCAGCACTGTGGACAGTCCTAATTCACCCCTCCACTTT.

The CDR3 nucleotides read TGTGCCAGCAGCCCTTTAGGACAGGGGGCTTTCTCTGGGGCCAACGTCCTGACTTTC. Translating gives CASSPLGQGAFSGANVLTF. This chain links TRBV14 with TRBJ2-6; 11 positions agree with TRBD1. Germline V gene sequence: CDR1 SGHDN, CDR2 FVKESK. Unmatched junction bases numbered 8, after V lost 4 bases and J lost 0 bases. The CDR3 consists of 19 residues. Variable domain in full (rest from reference TRBV14 and TRBJ2-6): EAGVTQFPSHSVIEKGQTVTLRCDPISGHDNLYWYRRVMGKEIKFLLHFVKESKQDESGMPNNRFLAERTGGTYSTLKVQPAELEDSGVYFCASSPLGQGAFSGANVLTFGAGSRLTVL.

The rearrangement links TRBV5-1 to TRBJ2-3; the match to TRBD1 covers 8 bases. Germline lookup yields CDR1 SGHRS and CDR2 YFSETQ. The CDR3 extends over 16 amino acids. V gave up 4 bases and J gave up 4 bases; unmatched junction bases: 11. CDR3 region: CASSIGQGGRSDTQYF. The CDR3 DNA reads TGCGCCAGCAGCATAGGACAGGGTGGTCGATCAGATACGCAGTATTTT.

V usage is TRBV9 and J usage is TRBJ1-2; D remains ambiguous. There are 15 residues in the CDR3. Trimming left V 4 bases short and J 8 bases short, with 21 bases between. Germline V gene data show CDR1 as SGDLS and CDR2 as YYNGEE. As DNA, the CDR3 is TGTGCCAGCAGCACCACCCAGACACATTCTGGAGGCTACACCTTC. This gives the protein CASSTTQTHSGGYTF.

The chain has TRBV11-2 and TRBJ1-1; possibly TRBD1 for D (6 bases). Germline V gene data show CDR1 as SGHAT and CDR2 as FQNNGV. The CDR3 has 13 residues. V was cut by 2 bases and J by 6 bases, with 10 bases left in between. As DNA, the CDR3 is TGTGCCAGCAGCTTAAACAGGGTTCCTGAAGCTTTCTTT. It translates to CASSLNRVPEAFF.

V usage is TRBV7-2 and J usage is TRBJ2-7; 13 positions agree with TRBD2. The CDR3 loop spans 19 amino acids. With V trimmed by 4 bases and J by 2 bases, 14 bases remained unmatched. In germline, CDR1 is SGHTA, CDR2 FQGNSA. DNA for the CDR3: TGTGCCAGCAGCTCCCCGGGACAGGGAGGACTAGCGGGAGCCTACGAGCAGTACTTC. It is translated as CASSSPGQGGLAGAYEQYF.

J is TRBJ1-4 and V is TRBV18, with 8 bases matching TRBD1. V gave up 2 bases and J gave up 5 bases; unmatched junction bases: 10. Germline CDR1 KGHSH, CDR2 LQKENI. The CDR3 runs 17 residues. CDR3 loop: CASSPVSPRTGNEKLFF. The DNA of the CDR3 is TGTGCCAGCTCACCAGTTTCCCCGCGGACAGGGAATGAAAAACTGTTTTTT.